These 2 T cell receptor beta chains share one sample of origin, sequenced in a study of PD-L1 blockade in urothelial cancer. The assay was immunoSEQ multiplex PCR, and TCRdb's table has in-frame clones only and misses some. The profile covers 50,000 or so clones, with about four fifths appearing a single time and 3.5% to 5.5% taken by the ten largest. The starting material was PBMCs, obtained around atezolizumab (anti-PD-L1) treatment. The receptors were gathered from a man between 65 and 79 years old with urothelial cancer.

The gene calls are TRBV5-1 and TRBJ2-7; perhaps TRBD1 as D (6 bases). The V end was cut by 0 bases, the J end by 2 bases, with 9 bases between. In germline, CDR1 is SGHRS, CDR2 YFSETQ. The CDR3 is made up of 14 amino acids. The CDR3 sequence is CASSLGSGAYEQYF. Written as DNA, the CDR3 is TGCGCCAGCAGCTTGGGCTCAGGGGCCTACGAGCAGTACTTC.

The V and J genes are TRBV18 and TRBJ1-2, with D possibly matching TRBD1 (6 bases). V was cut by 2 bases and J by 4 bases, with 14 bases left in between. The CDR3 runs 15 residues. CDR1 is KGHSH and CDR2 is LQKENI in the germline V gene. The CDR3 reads CASSPSSGVIYGYTF. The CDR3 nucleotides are TGTGCCAGCTCACCAAGTTCAGGGGTGATCTATGGCTACACCTTC. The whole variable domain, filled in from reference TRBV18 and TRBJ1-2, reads NAGVMQNPRHLVRRRGQEARLRCSPMKGHSHVYWYRQLPEEGLKFMVYLQKENIIDESGMPKERFSAEFPKEGPSILRIQQVVRGDSAAYFCASSPSSGVIYGYTFGSGTRLTVV.